This T cell receptor (beta chain) was sequenced in a study of cytomegalovirus exposure and HLA in healthy donors. Findings and caveats of the study: Among TCR beta chains, those listed as cytomegalovirus-associated numbered roughly 150. Follow-up analysis later connected one missense variant in DCLRE1C with trimming of TCR beta V- and J-genes.

PCR was performed using 60 Vbeta and 13 Jbeta primers. TCRdb's table, derived via immunoSEQ multiplex PCR, lists solely in-frame clones and lacks some. Of roughly 100,000 clones listed, around 79% are singletons. The CDR3 runs to 13 residues. Deletions cut 5 bases from V and 2 bases from J, with 8 bases between. Germline loops: CDR1 MDHEN, CDR2 SYDVKM. With respect to this clone: No antigen is known for it.

The chain has TRBV28 and TRBJ2-3; D uncertain. Input material: PBMCs. The receptor's source is a woman between 35 and 50 years old in good health and CMV-seronegative. DNA for the CDR3: TGTGCCAGCAGTCGGATAGCCACAGATACGCAGTATTTT. Translation: CASSRIATDTQYF.